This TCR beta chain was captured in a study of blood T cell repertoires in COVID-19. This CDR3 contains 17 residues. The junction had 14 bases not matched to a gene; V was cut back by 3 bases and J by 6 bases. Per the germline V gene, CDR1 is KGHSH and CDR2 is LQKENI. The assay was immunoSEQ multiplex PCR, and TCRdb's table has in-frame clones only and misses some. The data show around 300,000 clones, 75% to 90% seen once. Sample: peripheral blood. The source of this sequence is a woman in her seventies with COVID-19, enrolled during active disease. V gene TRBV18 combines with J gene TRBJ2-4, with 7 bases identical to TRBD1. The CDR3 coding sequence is TGTGCCAGCTCACCCACTTCCGGACAGGCCCCTTTAAACATTCAGTACTTC. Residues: CASSPTSGQAPLNIQYF.